This TCR beta chain was recovered during a study of vaccination and CD4 T cells after COVID-19. Notes on the study in general: Vaccine-specific clones numbering 304 of 307 showed spike mono-reactivity in convalescent patients.

This clonotype was observed a handful of times. No antigen is known for it. V lost 5 bases and J lost 0; bases outside the gene matches: 1. Germline CDR1 reads SGHTA; CDR2 reads FQGNSA. The CDR3 totals 14 residues. Cultured CD4+ T-cell DNA underwent Oncomine TCR Beta short-read sequencing. DNA came from CD4+ T cells after culture. TCRdb redid the calling of the PCR reads with MiXCR, one entry per CDR3 protein. The sample holds about 7,000 distinct CDR3 sequences, approximately 34% seen once. Noted treatment: roughly 10-day PBMC culture with coronavirus spike peptide pools or control peptides (ViraFEST assay). CD4+ T cells of the unexposed donor were collected before the COVID-19 pandemic (2011-2018). Fresh medium (containing IL-2) replaced half the medium on days 3 and 7.

Sequences were obtained from CD4+ T cells from blood, cultured in vitro. The V gene is TRBV7-2, the J gene TRBJ2-3; TRBD2 matches at 8 bases. The sequence derives from a human donor in good health. CDR3 nucleotide sequence: TGTGCCAGCAGCCGCGGGGGGAGCACAGATACGCAGTATTTT. This translates into CASSRGGSTDTQYF.